Listed here is a single TCR beta chain. The data stem from a study of blood T cell repertoires in COVID-19. Study details: COVID-19 samples from acute and convalescent phases originated in the United States, Italy and Spain. From T cells, B-cell-depleted T cells, or PBMCs came the material, which was cDNA or gDNA.

Per germline, CDR1 LNHDA and CDR2 SQIVND (reference sequence). V was clipped by 4 bases and J by 5 bases, with 11 bases between them. The CDR3 covers 14 residues. Original processing methods: By means of reference gene primer amplification, nucleated cell counts were estimated. Method: immunoSEQ multiplex PCR; TCRdb's copy keeps in-frame clones and lacks some. V and J calls and clone size follow that table, whereas D and trimming were derived from the DNA. The repertoire holds 130,000 to 150,000 clones, with around nine tenths as singletons. The sequence came from a woman between 50 and 59 years old with active or convalescent COVID-19. The V call is TRBV19, the J call TRBJ1-4; a weak D match, TRBD1 (5 bases). The sample consisted of peripheral blood. The DNA for the CDR3 is TGTGCCAGTAGTAACCGGGGGTTCAATGAAAAACTGTTTTTT. It encodes CASSNRGFNEKLFF.